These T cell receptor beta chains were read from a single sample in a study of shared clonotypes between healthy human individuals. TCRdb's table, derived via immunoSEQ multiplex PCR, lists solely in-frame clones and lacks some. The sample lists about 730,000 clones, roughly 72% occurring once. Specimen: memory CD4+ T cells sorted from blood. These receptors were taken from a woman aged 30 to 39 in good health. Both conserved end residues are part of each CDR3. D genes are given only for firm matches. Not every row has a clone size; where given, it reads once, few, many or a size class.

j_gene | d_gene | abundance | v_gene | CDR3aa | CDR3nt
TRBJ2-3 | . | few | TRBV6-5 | CASSYVSGSTDTQYF | TGTGCCAGCAGTTACGTAAGTGGGAGCACAGATACGCAGTATTTT
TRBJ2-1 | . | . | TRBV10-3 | CAIMMPGESNNEQFF | TGTGCCATCATGATGCCGGGAGAATCCAACAATGAGCAGTTCTTC
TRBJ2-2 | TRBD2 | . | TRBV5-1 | CASSTSGRANTGELFF | TGCGCCAGCAGCACTAGCGGGAGGGCGAACACCGGGGAGCTGTTTTTT
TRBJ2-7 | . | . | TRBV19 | CASRAGTAVDEQYF | TGTGCCAGTAGGGCCGGGACGGCGGTGGACGAGCAGTACTTC
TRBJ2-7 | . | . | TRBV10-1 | CASSAGSPYEQYF | TGCGCCAGCAGTGCAGGGTCCCCCTACGAGCAGTACTTC
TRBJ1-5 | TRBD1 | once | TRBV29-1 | CSVETGGAGQPQHF | TGCAGCGTTGAGACAGGGGGCGCGGGTCAGCCCCAGCATTTT
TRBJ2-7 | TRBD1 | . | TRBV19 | CASRRTGDSYEQYF | TGTGCCAGTAGGCGGACAGGCGACTCCTACGAGCAGTACTTC
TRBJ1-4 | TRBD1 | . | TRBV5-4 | CASSLGGAEKLFF | TGTGCCAGCAGCTTAGGGGGCGCGGAAAAACTGTTTTTT
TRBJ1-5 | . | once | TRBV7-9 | CASSLVGTGTSNQPQHF | TGTGCCAGCAGCTTAGTAGGAACGGGGACGAGCAATCAGCCCCAGCATTTT
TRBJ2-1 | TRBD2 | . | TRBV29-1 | CSVGEGGRGSYNEQFF | TGCAGCGTGGGTGAGGGCGGGAGAGGATCCTACAATGAGCAGTTCTTC
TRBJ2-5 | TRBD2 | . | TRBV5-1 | CASSLLASGEETQYF | TGCGCCAGCAGCTTGCTGGCTAGCGGTGAAGAGACCCAGTACTTC
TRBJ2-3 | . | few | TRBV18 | CASSPVGADTQYF | TGTGCCAGCTCACCAGTAGGGGCAGATACGCAGTATTTT
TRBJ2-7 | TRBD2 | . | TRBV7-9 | CASSLGYYAGGSSYEQYF | TGTGCCAGCAGCTTAGGGTATTATGCGGGAGGGAGCTCCTACGAGCAGTACTTC
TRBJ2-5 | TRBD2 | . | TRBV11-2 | CASSLYSGSWSETQYF | TGTGCCAGCAGCCTCTATAGCGGGAGTTGGTCCGAGACCCAGTACTTC